The 12 T cell receptor beta chains below were found in one sample sequenced in a study of metastatic and nonmetastatic thyroid tumors. MiXCR reprocessed the PCR reads for TCRdb. The sample contains about 45,000 clones, roughly 3.1% of which appear only once. Ahead of thyroid surgery, no patient had received treatment of any kind. The sample taken for sequencing was blood. These receptor sequences come from a female donor with papillary thyroid cancer or a benign thyroid nodule (not recorded which). Some clones in this sample may be carry-over from other donors' samples.

This clone appeared a few times. The chain employs TRBV25-1 and TRBJ1-5; D not certain. The CDR3 totals 13 residues. Germline-derived CDR1 and CDR2 are MGHDK and SYGVNS. The V end lost 1 base, the J end lost 5 bases, and 6 bases lay between the germline ends. The CDR3 coding sequence is TGTGCCAGCAGTGAATTGACCCATCAGCCCCAGCATTTT. It translates to CASSELTHQPQHF.

This clone was counted at least ten times. The V call is TRBV6-1, the J call TRBJ1-6; tentative D call: TRBD1 (6 bases). V lost 4 bases to trimming and J lost 7 bases, with 11 bases between them. The CDR3 extends over 14 amino acids. Germline CDR1 reads MNHNS; CDR2 reads SASEGT. The CDR3 nucleotides read TGTGCCAGCAGTGGACAGGCCGAAAATTCACCCCTCCACTTT. It encodes CASSGQAENSPLHF.

V gene TRBV7-8 combines with J gene TRBJ1-2; D is ambiguous. CDR1 SGHVS and CDR2 FQNEAQ come from the germline V gene. V was shortened by 1 base and J by 4 bases, with 7 bases between the two germline ends. This CDR3 has 13 residues. Here the CDR3 DNA reads TGTGCCAGCAGCTTAGAGCTGAGCTATGGCTACACCTTC. Translated: CASSLELSYGYTF.

This clone occurred a few times. The V gene is TRBV9, the J gene TRBJ2-7, with 13 bases lining up with TRBD2. There are 17 residues in the CDR3. CDR1 SGDLS and CDR2 YYNGEE come from the germline V gene. V was clipped by 4 bases and J by 5 bases; unmatched bases: 12. The CDR3 loop reads CASSPRSRTSGRHEQYF. CDR3 DNA: TGTGCCAGCAGCCCCAGAAGCCGGACTAGCGGGAGACACGAGCAGTACTTC.

This clone has a count of ten or more. This chain links TRBV20-1 with TRBJ2-5, with unresolved D. This CDR3 is built from 15 residues. Germline-derived CDR1 and CDR2 are DFQATT and SNEGSKA (reference sequence). Trimming pared 2 bases from V and 3 bases from J, leaving 16 bases between. The CDR3 bases are TGCAGTGCTAGAAGACTCGGACGCACCAAAGAGACCCAGTACTTC. This encodes CSARRLGRTKETQYF.

This chain connects TRBV12-3 or TRBV12-4 to TRBJ1-5, with D perhaps TRBD1 (5 bases). This CDR3 is 14 amino acids long. The V end lost 8 bases, the J end lost 9 bases, and 20 bases lay between the germline ends. For the CDR3, the DNA is TGTGCCAGCCGCGACCGGGGGACGATTGTGCCCCAGCATTTT. Protein product: CASRDRGTIVPQHF.

V is TRBV5-1 and J is TRBJ2-7; D call uncertain. CDR3 length: 17 amino acids. The germline V gene has CDR1 SGHRS and CDR2 YFSETQ. The V end was cut by 4 bases, the J end by 0 bases, with 20 bases between. The CDR3 sequence is CASSPCPVVTFSYEQYF. The CDR3 bases are TGCGCCAGCAGCCCGTGCCCAGTGGTGACCTTCTCCTACGAGCAGTACTTC.

There are many counts of this clone. Other DNA variants within this sample encode the same CDR3. The J gene is TRBJ2-4, the V gene TRBV20-1, with TRBD2 matching over 12 bases. The CDR3 spans 17 residues. Germline-derived CDR1 and CDR2 are DFQATT and SNEGSKA (reference sequence). J was trimmed by 1 base and V by 0 bases; bases with no gene match: 4. In nucleotides, the CDR3 is TGCAGTGCTAGAGATTTGACTAGCGGGAGTGCCAAAAACATTCAGTACTTC. Protein: CSARDLTSGSAKNIQYF.

In its sample, this clone was seen many times. V and J are TRBV12-3 or TRBV12-4 and TRBJ1-6; D not resolved. The ends were cut back, 6 bases at V and 0 bases at J, with 9 bases in the middle. The CDR3 loop spans 15 amino acids. CDR3 sequence (DNA): TGTGCCAGCAGGGGGAGAGACTCCTATAATTCACCCCTCCACTTT. The encoded protein is CASRGRDSYNSPLHF.

This clone has ten or more counts. V is TRBV19 and J is TRBJ1-4; D is uncertain. Germline values: CDR1 LNHDA, CDR2 SQIVND (reference sequence). V lost 5 bases, J lost 0 bases, and 10 bases lay in between. This CDR3 has 15 amino acids. This CDR3 is CASSLEFTTNEKLFF. The CDR3 nucleotides read TGTGCCAGTAGTCTCGAGTTTACAACTAATGAAAAACTGTTTTTT.

This clone was counted at least ten times. The gene calls are TRBV9 and TRBJ2-1; TRBD1 matches at 7 bases. Trimming cost V 0 bases and J 8 bases; bases outside gene matches: 8. This CDR3 is built from 15 residues. CDR1 is SGDLS, CDR2 YYNGEE, per germline. The CDR3 spells CASSVGRGPHDEQFF. CDR3 in DNA: TGTGCCAGCAGCGTAGGTAGGGGGCCCCACGATGAGCAGTTCTTC.

Many counts were recorded for this clone. V and J are TRBV6-1 and TRBJ1-5, with a weak D call TRBD1 (5 bases). This CDR3 is 17 amino acids long. From germline, CDR1 is MNHNS and CDR2 SASEGT. Between the trimmed V and J ends, which lost 6 bases and 4 bases, there was a span of 22 bases. CDR3 in amino acids: CASRSLISGTANQPQHF. CDR3 bases: TGTGCCAGCAGAAGTCTTATTTCCGGGACGGCGAATCAGCCCCAGCATTTT.